One and the same sample provided the 6 T cell receptor beta chains below, sequenced in a study of T cell repertoires in aging, cancer and after chemotherapy. Amplification of TCR beta used genomic DNA extracted from peripheral blood. A mixed TRB-A/B primer pool amplified rearranged TRB by multiplex touch-down PCR. One entry per CDR3 protein, called by TCRdb with MiXCR from the multiplex PCR reads. The table lists approximately 9,700 distinct CDR3 sequences, 25% of them singletons. The material sequenced was blood. Source of these receptors: a human donor in good health.

J is TRBJ2-6 and V is TRBV12-3 or TRBV12-4; 11 bases line up with TRBD1. CDR3 size: 17 residues. V shed 6 bases and J 2 bases; nucleotides not matched to a gene: 6. DNA of the CDR3: TGTGCCAGCAGGTCGGACAGGGGGCGAGCTGGGGCCAACGTCCTGACTTTC. It translates to CASRSDRGRAGANVLTF.

The rearrangement links TRBV7-9 to TRBJ2-3; D is uncertain. V dropped 1 base and J dropped 0 bases, with 11 bases sitting between them. The CDR3 is 16 residues long. The germline V gene encodes CDR1 SEHNR and CDR2 FQNEAQ (reference sequence). CDR3 protein: CASSLVSWGSTDTQYF. The CDR3 coding sequence is TGTGCCAGCAGCTTAGTTTCCTGGGGTAGCACAGATACGCAGTATTTT.

A few counts support this clonotype. The CDR3: CASSLWGNHDSNQPQHF. In DNA form, the CDR3 reads TGTGCCAGCAGCTTGTGGGGGAATCACGATAGCAATCAGCCCCAGCATTTT. This rearrangement joins TRBV5-6 to TRBJ1-5; perhaps TRBD1 as D (5 bases). This CDR3 region has 17 residues. V lost 1 base and J lost 0, with 14 bases in between. The V gene's germline CDR1 is SGHDT and CDR2 YYEEEE.

This chain links TRBV27 with TRBJ2-3; TRBD2 aligns across 7 bases. CDR3 length: 15 amino acids. Germline loops: CDR1 MNHEY, CDR2 SMNVEV (reference sequence). J was trimmed by 1 base and V by 6 bases; bases with no gene match: 7. In DNA form, the CDR3 reads TGTGCCAGCAGCCTGGTGGGGGGGGGCACAGATACGCAGTATTTT. Protein sequence: CASSLVGGGTDTQYF.

The sample holds a few counts of this clonotype. The CDR3 protein is CASSAEGGVLQETQYF. Here the CDR3 DNA reads TGCGCCAGCAGTGCCGAAGGAGGGGTTCTCCAAGAGACCCAGTACTTC. The chain combines TRBV10-2 with TRBJ2-5, with D perhaps TRBD2 (6 bases). Germline CDR1 WSHSY, CDR2 SAAADI. The V end was cut by 4 bases, the J end by 1 base, with 16 bases between. The CDR3 has 16 amino acids.

About this clonotype: It may be a read error: a sequence one base away is much more abundant. The chain recombines TRBV19 with TRBJ2-6; 9 bases align to TRBD1. The CDR3 loop spans 16 amino acids. The germline gives CDR1 LNHDA, CDR2 SQIVND (reference sequence). The CDR3 sequence: CASSMGQGFGANILTF. CDR3 nucleotides: TGTGCCAGTAGTATGGGACAGGGATTTGGGGCCAACATCCTGACTTTC.